This record concerns one T cell receptor (beta chain) sequence. Its antigen remains unknown. The source of the sample is a study of cytomegalovirus exposure and HLA in healthy donors. V gave up 1 base and J gave up 1 base; unmatched junction bases: 5. Germline V gene data show CDR1 as WNHNN and CDR2 as SYGVQD (reference sequence). This CDR3 has 16 residues. Primers for the PCR totalled 60 Vbeta and 13 Jbeta. The assay was immunoSEQ multiplex PCR, and TCRdb's table has in-frame clones only and misses some. In total, the table holds around 140,000 clones. General observations from the study: For most TCR beta V segments, an earlier analysis put the productive rate at about 90% or about 30% of the time.

The material sequenced was PBMCs. The chain joins TRBV10-1 to TRBJ2-3; 7 bases agree with TRBD2. The origin of this receptor is a woman aged 18-30 years in good health and CMV-seronegative. CDR3 sequence: CASSELGGGGTDTQYF. The CDR3 bases are TGCGCCAGCAGTGAGTTGGGCGGGGGTGGCACAGATACGCAGTATTTT.